These T cell receptor beta chains were read from a single sample in a study of T cell responses to AZD1222 COVID-19 vaccine. Clones were sequenced by immunoSEQ multiplex PCR, and TCRdb holds only the in-frame ones, with some missing. Of roughly 100,000 clones in the sample, over 90% were seen once. The sequenced sample was peripheral blood, obtained on day 0 of AZD1222 vaccination. These receptor sequences come from an adult in good health. CDR3s include the opening cysteine and the closing phenylalanine or tryptophan. The order of the fields is V gene, clone size, J gene, D gene, CDR3 protein, CDR3 DNA. D genes are given only for firm matches. Only part of the rows carry a size: once, few, many, or a class if the clone is expanded.

V gene: TRBV2; clone size: .; J gene: TRBJ2-2; D gene: TRBD1; CDR3 protein: CATSGQSTGELFF; CDR3 DNA: TGTGCCACTTCGGGACAGAGCACCGGGGAGCTGTTTTTT
V gene: TRBV2; clone size: .; J gene: TRBJ2-7; D gene: TRBD2; CDR3 protein: CASSGSGSYEQYF; CDR3 DNA: TGTGCCAGCAGTGGAAGCGGGAGCTACGAGCAGTACTTC
V gene: TRBV4-1; clone size: .; J gene: TRBJ1-5; D gene: TRBD1; CDR3 protein: CASSQLGQGALGNQPQHF; CDR3 DNA: TGCGCCAGCAGCCAACTGGGACAGGGAGCTTTGGGCAATCAGCCCCAGCATTTT
V gene: TRBV6-5; clone size: .; J gene: TRBJ2-3; D gene: .; CDR3 protein: CASSARRGDTDTQYF; CDR3 DNA: TGTGCCAGCAGCGCTCGGCGCGGAGACACAGATACGCAGTATTTT
V gene: TRBV2; clone size: .; J gene: TRBJ1-1; D gene: .; CDR3 protein: CASSLTGFGTEAFF; CDR3 DNA: TGTGCCAGCAGTCTTACAGGGTTCGGGACTGAAGCTTTCTTT
V gene: TRBV5-1; clone size: once; J gene: TRBJ2-3; D gene: TRBD2; CDR3 protein: CASSFQRGDTDTQYF; CDR3 DNA: TGCGCCAGCAGCTTCCAGCGGGGAGACACAGATACGCAGTATTTT
V gene: TRBV7-8; clone size: .; J gene: TRBJ1-5; D gene: .; CDR3 protein: CASSSSGGGFYSNQPQHF; CDR3 DNA: TGTGCCAGCAGCTCATCGGGGGGGGGATTCTATAGCAATCAGCCCCAGCATTTT
V gene: TRBV4-1; clone size: .; J gene: TRBJ1-2; D gene: .; CDR3 protein: CASSQDGRHGYTF; CDR3 DNA: TGCGCCAGCAGCCAAGATGGGCGGCATGGCTACACCTTC
V gene: TRBV4-2; clone size: .; J gene: TRBJ2-2; D gene: .; CDR3 protein: CASSPIATGELFF; CDR3 DNA: TGTGCCAGCAGCCCGATTGCGACCGGGGAGCTGTTTTTT
V gene: TRBV24-1; clone size: once; J gene: TRBJ2-1; D gene: TRBD2; CDR3 protein: CATSGGSGRPGEQFF; CDR3 DNA: TGTGCCACCAGTGGGGGCAGCGGGAGACCTGGTGAGCAGTTCTTC